This passage covers 10 T cell receptor beta chains from one sample sequenced in a study of beta chain features in type 1 diabetes. Reverse transcribing all isolated RNA meant expressed TCRB transcripts were sequenced. The table came from immunoSEQ multiplex PCR; TCRdb's copy has only in-frame clones and leaves some out. The sample includes about 320,000 clones, 12% to 15% seen only once; the top ten take about 6.7%. The sample was central memory CD4+ T cells from blood. These receptor sequences come from a man aged 30 to 39 in good health.

The rearrangement uses TRBV6-6 and TRBJ1-2; no clear D. Trimming stripped 6 bases from V and 8 bases from J, with 10 bases between. The CDR3 is 11 residues long. Germline loops: CDR1 MNHNY, CDR2 SVGAGI (reference sequence). Written as DNA, the CDR3 is TGTGCCAGCAGCCTGACGGAGGGCTACACCTTC. This sequence encodes CASSLTEGYTF.

This clone was seen a handful of times. J is TRBJ2-2 and V is TRBV7-2, with 8 positions matching TRBD2. This CDR3 has 17 residues. Germline loops: CDR1 SGHTA, CDR2 FQGNSA. V lost 2 bases and J lost 4; bases outside the gene matches: 9. CDR3 in amino acids: CASSLRGVAGPTGELFF. The CDR3 nucleotides read TGTGCCAGCAGCTTAAGAGGTGTAGCGGGGCCCACCGGGGAGCTGTTTTTT. The variable domain in full, with the rest retrieved from reference TRBV7-2 and TRBJ2-2, is GAGVSQSPSNKVTEKGKDVELRCDPISGHTALYWYRQSLGQGLEFLIYFQGNSAPDKSGLPSDRFSAERTGGSVSTLTIQRTQQEDSAVYLCASSLRGVAGPTGELFFGEGSRLTVL.

The chain carries TRBV27 and TRBJ2-5; D is unresolved. Between the trimmed V and J ends, which lost 8 bases and 1 base, there was a span of 14 bases. The CDR3 is 14 residues long. Germline V gene lookup returns CDR1 MNHEY and CDR2 SMNVEV (reference sequence). CDR3 sequence reads: CASPKLLLQETQYF. The CDR3 coding sequence is TGTGCCAGCCCTAAACTACTCCTCCAAGAGACCCAGTACTTC.

This clone was picked up a small number of times. This rearrangement joins TRBV6-1 to TRBJ2-5; D tentatively fits TRBD1 or TRBD2 (5 bases each). Per the germline V gene, CDR1 is MNHNS and CDR2 is SASEGT. V lost 0 bases and J lost 9, with 17 bases in between. The CDR3 has 15 residues. CDR3 protein: CASSEAPGPDGAQYF. The CDR3 nucleotides read TGTGCCAGCAGTGAAGCGCCGGGACCCGACGGGGCCCAGTACTTC.

About this clone: A much larger clonotype is one base distant, so this may be a read error. The chain employs TRBV29-1 and TRBJ2-6; unclear D gene. V lost 3 bases to trimming and J lost 3 bases, with 12 bases between them. CDR1 SQVTM and CDR2 ANQGSEA come from the germline V gene. This CDR3 has 15 amino acids. CDR3 DNA sequence: TGCAGCGTTGAGGTTATTGGGGTTGGGGCCAACGTCCTGACTTTC. As protein: CSVEVIGVGANVLTF.

The rearrangement uses TRBV4-3 and TRBJ2-1; 7 bases agree with TRBD1. Germline V gene sequence: CDR1 LGHNA, CDR2 YSLEER. Trimming cost V 0 bases and J 6 bases; bases outside gene matches: 8. The CDR3 has 16 amino acids. The DNA of the CDR3 is TGCGCCAGCAGCCAAGAACTAACGACAGGGAGCAATGAGCAGTTCTTC. Protein: CASSQELTTGSNEQFF.

This clone was seen more than once but under ten times. The chain carries TRBV5-4 and TRBJ2-3, with 8 bases matching TRBD2. The CDR3 covers 16 residues. V was clipped by 4 bases and J by 3 bases; unmatched bases: 10. Germline CDR1 is SGHNT and CDR2 is YYREEE (reference sequence). This CDR3 is CASSPGGAVGTDTQYF. CDR3 coding DNA: TGTGCCAGCAGCCCCGGGGGGGCCGTGGGTACAGATACGCAGTATTTT.

This clone turned up a few times. The rearrangement uses TRBV7-6 and TRBJ2-7; D is possibly TRBD1 (6 bases). Trimming removed 3 bases from V and 4 bases from J, with 13 bases in between. This CDR3 region has 14 residues. Germline assignment: CDR1 SGHVS and CDR2 FNYEAQ. The CDR3 here is CASSLGHTDYEQYF. CDR3 nucleotides: TGTGCCAGCAGCTTGGGACATACGGATTACGAGCAGTACTTC.

This clone was recorded at least ten times. V and J are TRBV6-6 and TRBJ2-7; 9 positions match TRBD1. The V and J ends lost 6 bases and 6 bases, in that order; junction bases with no gene match: 6. The length of the CDR3 is 13 residues. Germline CDR1 reads MNHNY; CDR2 reads SVGAGI (reference sequence). The CDR3 DNA follows: TGTGCCAGCAGCGCCGGGACAGGGTTCGAGCAGTACTTC. Amino acids: CASSAGTGFEQYF.

The sample holds many counts of this clone. The chain employs TRBV13 and TRBJ2-5, with D possibly TRBD1 on 5 matching bases. The CDR3 covers 13 residues. The V and J ends lost 5 bases and 2 bases respectively, with 9 bases between them. CDR1 is PRHDT, CDR2 FYEKMQ, per germline (reference sequence). The CDR3 DNA follows: TGTGCCAGCAGCGGCCGACAGCAAGAGACCCAGTACTTC. It encodes CASSGRQQETQYF.